Shown below are 25 T cell receptor beta chains from a single sample sequenced in a study of cytomegalovirus exposure and HLA in healthy donors. Primers included in the PCR were 60 Vbeta and 13 Jbeta primers. The method was immunoSEQ multiplex PCR; TCRdb's version includes in-frame clones alone and lacks a portion of them. This sample has 90,000 to 150,000 clones, with more than 70% found just once. Material for sequencing was PBMCs. The receptors stem from a man over 45 in good health and CMV-seropositive.

This clone was counted a single time. The chain combines TRBV6-5 with TRBJ1-2; a possible D gene is TRBD1 (5 bases). Trimming stripped 5 bases from V and 1 base from J, with 11 bases between. Germline-derived CDR1 and CDR2 are MNHEY and SVGAGI. The length of the CDR3 is 14 residues. CDR3 nucleotides: TGTGCCAGCAGTGAAGGACACCTTAACTATGGCTACACCTTC. It translates to CASSEGHLNYGYTF.

The V gene is TRBV15, the J gene TRBJ2-7; D possibly corresponds to TRBD1 (5 bases). Germline loops: CDR1 LNHNV, CDR2 YYDKDF (reference sequence). The CDR3 length is 15 residues. With 5 bases removed from V and 0 bases from J, the gap between germline ends came to 14 bases. This chain's CDR3 is CATSPQQALSYEQYF. Here the CDR3 DNA reads TGTGCCACCAGCCCCCAACAGGCCCTCTCCTACGAGCAGTACTTC.

The chain has TRBV11-2 and TRBJ2-1; D remains ambiguous. CDR3 length: 11 amino acids. V was pared by 6 bases and J by 8 bases, with 8 bases between. The germline gives CDR1 SGHAT, CDR2 FQNNGV. CDR3 nucleotides: TGTGCCAGCAGTCGCGCCGATGAGCAGTTCTTC. This sequence encodes CASSRADEQFF.

This clone occurred once. The CDR3 bases are TGCGCCAGCGGAGACAGGGTTCCAACTAATGAAAAACTGTTTTTT. Its protein is CASGDRVPTNEKLFF. The V gene is TRBV10-2, the J gene TRBJ1-4; 7 bases are shared with TRBD1. The CDR3 contains 15 residues. J gave up 0 bases and V 8 bases, and 6 bases lay outside the gene matches. Germline CDR1 WSHSY, CDR2 SAAADI.

The rearrangement uses TRBV2 and TRBJ2-7; 7 nucleotides agree with TRBD1. The germline CDR1 and CDR2 sequences are SNHLY and FYNNEI. The CDR3 is made up of 13 amino acids. V shed 6 bases, J shed 3 bases, and the junction held 5 bases outside the gene matches. CDR3 sequence: CASSLGGVYEQYF. The CDR3 DNA sequence: TGTGCCAGCAGCCTAGGGGGCGTCTACGAGCAGTACTTC.

The rearrangement links TRBV18 to TRBJ2-1; 8 bases are shared with TRBD2. The CDR3 has 17 residues. The V gene end was trimmed by 2 bases and the J gene end by 2 bases; junction bases not matched to a gene: 8. Germline V CDR1 and CDR2: KGHSH, LQKENI. As DNA, the CDR3 is TGTGCCAGCTCACCAAGACCCACTAGCGGAGCCTACAATGAGCAGTTCTTC. It codes for CASSPRPTSGAYNEQFF.

This clone was seen a handful of times. The CDR3 loop reads CASRAGQGAISGNTIYF. The CDR3 DNA follows: TGCGCCAGCAGGGCGGGACAGGGGGCGATTTCTGGAAACACCATATATTTT. The chain couples TRBV5-1 to TRBJ1-3; 12 bases fit TRBD1. V trimming: 5 bases; J trimming: 1 base; junction bases outside the gene matches: 7. The CDR3 has 17 residues. Germline V gene data show CDR1 as SGHRS and CDR2 as YFSETQ.

This chain joins TRBV15 and TRBJ2-7; 13 bases match TRBD2. Germline loops: CDR1 LNHNV, CDR2 YYDKDF (reference sequence). The V segment lost 5 bases and the J segment 7 bases; nucleotides outside the gene matches: 11. The CDR3 runs 16 residues. CDR3 protein: CATSGQGLAGINEQYF. CDR3 DNA sequence: TGTGCCACCAGCGGCCAGGGACTAGCGGGAATTAATGAGCAGTACTTC.

This sequence joins TRBV6-5 and TRBJ2-3; D remains unclear. Trimming pared 2 bases from V and 7 bases from J, leaving 13 bases between. CDR3 size: 14 residues. CDR1 MNHEY and CDR2 SVGAGI come from the germline V gene. Here the CDR3 reads CASSYSVSANTQYF. CDR3 coding DNA: TGTGCCAGCAGTTACAGCGTTTCAGCGAATACGCAGTATTTT.

The chain uses TRBV27 and TRBJ2-3; D may be TRBD2 (5 bases). The CDR3 sequence is 12 residues long. V was cut by 5 bases and J by 3 bases, with 6 bases left in between. Germline V gene data show CDR1 as MNHEY and CDR2 as SMNVEV (reference sequence). CDR3 nucleotides: TGTGCCAGCAGTAGACTAACAGATACGCAGTATTTT. Protein sequence: CASSRLTDTQYF.

The chain employs TRBV7-6 and TRBJ2-2, with 9 bases aligning to TRBD1. The trim removed 4 bases at V and 6 bases at J, leaving 9 bases unmatched. The CDR3 spans 16 residues. The germline CDR1 and CDR2 sequences are SGHVS and FNYEAQ. CDR3 DNA sequence: TGTGCCAGCAGCTACACCGGGACAGGGAAGGCCGGGGAGCTGTTTTTT. Translated: CASSYTGTGKAGELFF.

V and J are TRBV7-9 and TRBJ2-2; TRBD1 might be the D (5 bases). Germline assignment: CDR1 SEHNR and CDR2 FQNEAQ (reference sequence). The CDR3 is 16 residues long. The V end was cut by 3 bases, the J end by 4 bases, with 15 bases between. The CDR3, as DNA: TGTGCCAGCAGCTTCTTCGGAACAGGCAGCACCGGGGAGCTGTTTTTT. Residues: CASSFFGTGSTGELFF. Complete variable domain (other parts from reference TRBV7-9 and TRBJ2-2): DTGVSQNPRHKITKRGQNVTFRCDPISEHNRLYWYRQTLGQGPEFLTYFQNEAQLEKSRLLSDRFSAERPKGSFSTLEIQRTEQGDSAMYLCASSFFGTGSTGELFFGEGSRLTVL.

This clone showed up just a few times. The J gene is TRBJ2-1, the V gene TRBV7-2; a possible D gene is TRBD1 (6 bases). Per germline, CDR1 SGHTA and CDR2 FQGNSA. The CDR3 is 16 residues long. V lost 5 bases, J lost 0 bases, and 14 bases lay in between. In nucleotides, the CDR3 is TGTGCCAGCAGCCTAACCCCGGGACACTCCTACAATGAGCAGTTCTTC. This codes for CASSLTPGHSYNEQFF.

The chain is built from TRBV9 and TRBJ2-7, with D perhaps TRBD2 (5 bases). The germline V gene has CDR1 SGDLS and CDR2 YYNGEE. V lost 0 bases, J lost 6 bases, and 10 bases lay in between. The CDR3 runs to 13 residues. The CDR3 DNA reads as TGTGCCAGCAGCGTAGAGGGCCGGGGCGAGCAGTACTTC. As protein: CASSVEGRGEQYF.

The rearrangement joins TRBV21-1 to TRBJ2-7; the DNA was not compared with TRBD1, the D call given in the table. TRBV21-1 is an annotated pseudogene. This CDR3 comprises 16 residues. The CDR3 DNA is TGTGCCACCCTGACGGGACAGGGATCGGTGGGCTACGAGCAGTACTTC. Translation: CATLTGQGSVGYEQYF.

The rearrangement uses TRBV9 and TRBJ2-2, with D tentatively TRBD1 (6 bases). CDR1 SGDLS and CDR2 YYNGEE come from the germline V gene. This CDR3 is 15 amino acids long. Trimming removed 2 bases from V and 4 bases from J, with 12 bases in between. The CDR3 region is CASSVSQGRTGELFF. The CDR3 region has the DNA TGTGCCAGCAGCGTGTCACAGGGCCGCACCGGGGAGCTGTTTTTT. Filled out from reference TRBV9 and TRBJ2-2, the complete variable domain reads DSGVTQTPKHLITATGQRVTLRCSPRSGDLSVYWYQQSLDQGLQFLIQYYNGEERAKGNILERFSAQQFPDLHSELNLSSLELGDSALYFCASSVSQGRTGELFFGEGSRLTVL.

This clone was observed a handful of times. This chain uses TRBV9 with TRBJ1-5; no definite D call. The CDR3 consists of 15 residues. Trimming took off 0 bases at V and 0 bases at J, with 7 bases between the two ends. CDR1 SGDLS and CDR2 YYNGEE come from the germline V gene. The CDR3 region has the DNA TGTGCCAGCAGCGTAGACAGCCATAGCAATCAGCCCCAGCATTTT. Residues: CASSVDSHSNQPQHF.

The gene calls are TRBV5-1 and TRBJ2-1, with TRBD2 as a possible D gene (6 bases). The germline CDR1 and CDR2 sequences are SGHRS and YFSETQ. V gave up 2 bases and J gave up 6 bases, with 15 bases separating them. The CDR3 runs to 15 residues. This CDR3 is CASSLGLLSSNEQFF. The CDR3 DNA follows: TGCGCCAGCAGCTTAGGACTACTCTCGAGCAATGAGCAGTTCTTC.

The genes are TRBV28 and TRBJ2-7; no reliable D call. The CDR3 sequence is 11 residues long. V lost 6 bases and J lost 4, with 7 bases in between. Looked up from germline, CDR1 is MDHEN and CDR2 is SYDVKM. The CDR3 sequence: CASRVAYEQYF. CDR3 sequence (DNA): TGTGCCAGCAGGGTAGCTTACGAGCAGTACTTC.

The chain employs TRBV15 and TRBJ2-7; TRBD1 matches 9 bases. The V segment lost 1 base and the J segment 3 bases; nucleotides outside the gene matches: 4. The CDR3 loop spans 15 amino acids. Germline V gene data show CDR1 as LNHNV and CDR2 as YYDKDF (reference sequence). CDR3 nucleotides: TGTGCCACCAGCAGAGCCGGGACAGGGAACTACGAGCAGTACTTC. Protein product: CATSRAGTGNYEQYF.

V usage is TRBV6-5 and J usage is TRBJ2-7, with D possibly TRBD1 on 6 matching bases. CDR1 MNHEY and CDR2 SVGAGI come from the germline V gene. Trimming shortened V by 2 bases and J by 4 bases, and 9 bases separated the two germline ends. The CDR3 runs to 13 residues. The CDR3 sequence: CASSYKQGYEQYF. The CDR3 DNA sequence: TGTGCCAGCAGTTACAAACAGGGATACGAGCAGTACTTC.

The chain is built from TRBV9 and TRBJ1-3, with 7 bases identical to TRBD1. V was pared by 3 bases and J by 16 bases, with 13 bases of the junction left unmatched. The CDR3 has 13 amino acids. Germline assignment: CDR1 SGDLS and CDR2 YYNGEE. For the CDR3, the DNA is TGTGCCAGCAGCGACGGACAGGCCGGTTTGGTGTATTTT. Translation gives CASSDGQAGLVYF. The whole variable domain, filled in from reference TRBV9 and TRBJ1-3, reads DSGVTQTPKHLITATGQRVTLRCSPRSGDLSVYWYQQSLDQGLQFLIQYYNGEERAKGNILERFSAQQFPDLHSELNLSSLELGDSALYFCASSDGQAGLVYFGEGSWLTVV.

In its sample, this clone was seen once. J is TRBJ2-7 and V is TRBV29-1; 8 nucleotides align to TRBD1. The CDR3 loop spans 15 amino acids. The trim removed 3 bases at V and 4 bases at J, leaving 11 bases unmatched. Germline-derived CDR1 and CDR2 are SQVTM and ANQGSEA. For the CDR3, the DNA is TGCAGCGTTGATTGGGCAGGGGGCCCTCCTTACGAGCAGTACTTC. It codes for CSVDWAGGPPYEQYF.

J is TRBJ2-7 and V is TRBV2, with TRBD2 identical over 9 bases. The germline V gene has CDR1 SNHLY and CDR2 FYNNEI. The CDR3 runs to 14 residues. J gave up 9 bases and V 1 base, and 7 bases lay outside the gene matches. The CDR3 DNA follows: TGTGCCAGCAGTGAAGGGGCGGGGGGGCGGGTGCAGTACTTC. Protein: CASSEGAGGRVQYF.

The CDR3 DNA reads as TGTGCCAGCAGCTTATTCGGAGGGGGCGGCACTGAAGCTTTCTTT. It yields the protein CASSLFGGGGTEAFF. The chain combines TRBV7-2 with TRBJ1-1; 7 bases are a match to TRBD1. After removal of 2 bases from V and 4 bases from J, the junction contained 7 bases not matched to a gene. This CDR3 is 15 amino acids long. CDR1 and CDR2 from the germline V gene are SGHTA and FQGNSA.